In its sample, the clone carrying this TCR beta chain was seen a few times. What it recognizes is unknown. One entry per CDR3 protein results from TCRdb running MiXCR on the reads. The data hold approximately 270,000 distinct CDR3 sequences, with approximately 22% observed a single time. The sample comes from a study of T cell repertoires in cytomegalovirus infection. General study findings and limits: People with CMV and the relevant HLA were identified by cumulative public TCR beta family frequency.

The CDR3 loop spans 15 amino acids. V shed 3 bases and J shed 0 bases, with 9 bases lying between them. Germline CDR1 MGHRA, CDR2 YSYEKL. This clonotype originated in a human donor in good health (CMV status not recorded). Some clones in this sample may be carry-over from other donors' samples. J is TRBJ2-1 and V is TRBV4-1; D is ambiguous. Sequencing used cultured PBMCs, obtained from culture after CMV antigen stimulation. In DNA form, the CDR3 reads TGCGCCAGCAGCCAGACAAAAACCTCCTACAATGAGCAGTTCTTC. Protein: CASSQTKTSYNEQFF.